The T cell receptor beta chain described here comes from a study of shared clonotypes between healthy human individuals. Study in general: Donors had three CD4 naive, three CD4 memory, two CD8 naive and one CD8 memory plate apiece.

J was trimmed by 4 bases and V by 4 bases; bases with no gene match: 11. The CDR3 consists of 16 residues. The germline gives CDR1 MDHEN, CDR2 SYDVKM. Study outcomes and limitations: Shared clonotypes: approximately 5% naive CD4, around 3.4% naive CD8, roughly 2.4% memory CD4, 0.35% to 0.5% memory CD8.

To note about this clone: The antigen is undetermined.

The repertoire was sequenced with immunoSEQ multiplex PCR; TCRdb's copy has only in-frame clones and lacks some. The sample includes about 1.5 million clones, around 97% seen only once; the top ten take approximately 1.1%. The clonotype was recovered from a man aged 30 to 45 in good health. The chain recombines TRBV28 with TRBJ2-7, with 9 bases identical to TRBD1. Sequenced material: naive CD4+ T cells sorted from blood. Subset given: CD45RA+ positively selected. The CDR3 coding sequence is TGTGCCAGCAGTTCAAGGTGGGACAGGGAGGGTTACGAGCAGTACTTC. Translation: CASSSRWDREGYEQYF.